The 16 T cell receptor beta chains presented below share a single source sample, sequenced in a study of blood T cells in healthy people across ages. It was with a sample-barcoded 5' primer and a J-beta primer mix that a second PCR of roughly 7 to 12 cycles was run. TCRdb re-derived calls from the 5' RACE reads in MiXCR, one entry per CDR3 protein. Found here are approximately 940,000 distinct CDR3 sequences, around 48% of them singletons; the top ten hold 13%. Input material: blood. Source of these receptors: a man aged 25 to 40 in good health.

The rearrangement joins TRBV13 to TRBJ2-1; 7 bases agree with TRBD2. CDR3 length equals 17 residues. Losses at the gene ends were 0 bases for V and 2 bases for J; bases not matched to a gene: 7. CDR1 PRHDT and CDR2 FYEKMQ come from the germline V gene (reference sequence). The CDR3, as DNA: TGTGCCAGCAGCTTAGGGGGGGGGGACCCCGCCTACAATGAGCAGTTCTTC. Protein product: CASSLGGGDPAYNEQFF. Together with reference TRBV13 and TRBJ2-1, the CDR3 gives the full variable domain: AAGVIQSPRHLIKEKRETATLKCYPIPRHDTVYWYQQGPGQDPQFLISFYEKMQSDKGSIPDRFSAQQFSDYHSELNMSSLELGDSALYFCASSLGGGDPAYNEQFFGPGTRLTVL.

The V gene is TRBV2, the J gene TRBJ2-1; a possible D gene is TRBD1 (6 bases). Germline assignment: CDR1 SNHLY and CDR2 FYNNEI. This CDR3 spans 17 amino acids. Trimming left V 4 bases short and J 3 bases short, with 19 bases between. The CDR3 bases are TGTGCCAGCAGTGGTGGGATAGGCAGGGGAATCTACAATGAGCAGTTCTTC. It is translated as CASSGGIGRGIYNEQFF.

The gene calls are TRBV9 and TRBJ2-7; D not certain. The CDR3 totals 13 residues. Per germline, CDR1 SGDLS and CDR2 YYNGEE. V gave up 0 bases and J gave up 3 bases, with 7 bases separating them. CDR3 nucleotide sequence: TGTGCCAGCAGCGTAGAGCTGAACTACGAGCAGTACTTC. Translation: CASSVELNYEQYF.

In this sample, this clonotype turned up a few times. The chain joins TRBV12-3 or TRBV12-4 to TRBJ2-7, with D tentatively TRBD1 (5 bases). The length of the CDR3 is 15 residues. V dropped 5 bases and J dropped 2 bases, with 16 bases sitting between them. This CDR3 is CASSRPRAQTYEQYF. In nucleotides, the CDR3 is TGTGCCAGCAGTAGGCCCAGGGCCCAGACCTACGAGCAGTACTTC.

This clonotype has only a few counts. V is TRBV28 and J is TRBJ1-2; weak D call: TRBD1 (6 bases). The V and J ends lost 5 bases and 4 bases respectively, with 11 bases between them. The CDR3 has 13 residues. Germline assignment: CDR1 MDHEN and CDR2 SYDVKM. Here the CDR3 DNA reads TGTGCCAGCAGTCCTGGGGGCGTCTATGGCTACACCTTC. This encodes CASSPGGVYGYTF.

This clonotype turned up a few times. The chain carries TRBV7-2 and TRBJ1-2; 8 bases line up with TRBD1. V was clipped by 0 bases and J by 6 bases; unmatched bases: 9. Germline lookup yields CDR1 SGHTA and CDR2 FQGNSA. The CDR3 contains 16 residues. The CDR3 nucleotides read TGTGCCAGCAGCTTAGCCGCGGGCAGGGGGCGTAATGGCTACACCTTC. Translated, it gives CASSLAAGRGRNGYTF.

The chain links TRBV5-1 to TRBJ1-2, with D possibly matching TRBD1 (5 bases). The V gene lost 2 bases and the J gene lost 6 bases, with 14 bases spanning the gap. Germline V gene sequence: CDR1 SGHRS, CDR2 YFSETQ. This CDR3 contains 14 residues. The CDR3 region has the DNA TGCGCCAGCAGCTTTGTGGGGGGGAGCAATGGCTACACCTTC. As protein: CASSFVGGSNGYTF.

The chain uses TRBV27 and TRBJ1-6; maybe TRBD1 (6 bases). Germline-derived CDR1 and CDR2 are MNHEY and SMNVEV (reference sequence). The CDR3 is 14 residues long. The V gene lost 3 bases and the J gene lost 10 bases, with 13 bases spanning the gap. The CDR3 DNA is TGTGCCAGCAGTTTCAGGGGCGAAGGATCACCCCTCCACTTT. Its translation: CASSFRGEGSPLHF.

Only a few counts were recorded for this clonotype. The V and J genes are TRBV20-1 and TRBJ2-7; possible D gene TRBD1, 6 bases. From germline, CDR1 is DFQATT and CDR2 SNEGSKA (reference sequence). The CDR3 has 14 residues. V lost 6 bases, J lost 0 bases, and 15 bases lay in between. The CDR3 DNA reads TGCAGTGCGGAACAGGGAGCGGACTCCTACGAGCAGTACTTC. As protein: CSAEQGADSYEQYF.

The V gene is TRBV6-1, the J gene TRBJ1-5; D uncertain. V was clipped by 3 bases and J by 0 bases, with 9 bases between them. The CDR3 is 15 amino acids. Germline V lookup: CDR1 MNHNS, CDR2 SASEGT. The CDR3 DNA sequence: TGTGCCAGCAGTGACCACGGCTATAGCAATCAGCCCCAGCATTTT. The encoded protein is CASSDHGYSNQPQHF.

The chain uses TRBV14 and TRBJ1-1; perhaps TRBD1 as D (5 bases). Germline lookup yields CDR1 SGHDN and CDR2 FVKESK. The CDR3 length is 12 residues. Trimming left V 0 bases short and J 10 bases short, with 9 bases between. CDR3 sequence: CASSQDRVRAFF. The DNA for the CDR3 is TGTGCCAGCAGCCAAGACAGGGTGCGAGCTTTCTTT.

In regard to this clonotype: The junction does not match germline at one end; this may be a read error. The genes are TRBV15 and TRBJ2-4, with a possible D match to TRBD1 (8 bases). The J call may be incorrect, as the DNA end agrees better with TRBJ2-7. Germline lookup yields CDR1 LNHNV and CDR2 YYDKDF (reference sequence). This CDR3 spans 14 amino acids. The CDR3 spells CTTRAGDRGNEQYF. The CDR3 bases are TGTACCACCCGCGCGGGAGACAGGGGTAACGAGCAGTACTTC.

This clonotype was counted a single time. The rearrangement uses TRBV18 and TRBJ1-1; maybe TRBD1 (5 bases). The CDR3 runs 17 residues. V shed 1 base and J shed 2 bases, with 17 bases lying between them. The germline V gene encodes CDR1 KGHSH and CDR2 LQKENI. Here the CDR3 reads CASSPQGPQHQNTEAFF. The DNA of the CDR3 is TGTGCCAGCTCACCACAGGGACCCCAACACCAAAACACTGAAGCTTTCTTT.

This clonotype was observed a handful of times. The chain is built from TRBV15 and TRBJ2-3, with TRBD1 matching over 7 bases. This CDR3 is 15 amino acids long. V was pared by 4 bases and J by 0 bases, with 4 bases of the junction left unmatched. Germline-derived CDR1 and CDR2 are LNHNV and YYDKDF (reference sequence). This CDR3 reads CATSNRQGSTDTQYF. Here the CDR3 DNA reads TGTGCCACCAGCAACCGACAGGGAAGCACAGATACGCAGTATTTT.

The chain couples TRBV20-1 to TRBJ2-7; 9 bases line up with TRBD1. The better agreement between TRBJ2-5 and the DNA end casts doubt on the J call. Germline values: CDR1 DFQATT, CDR2 SNEGSKA (reference sequence). The CDR3 spans 14 residues. The CDR3 sequence: CSATWDRAAETQYF. The CDR3 nucleotides are TGCAGTGCTACTTGGGACAGGGCGGCAGAGACCCAGTACTTC.

Of note for this clonotype: Germline is not matched at one junction end, which may reflect a read error. This chain uses TRBV5-1 with TRBJ2-3; D may correspond to TRBD1 or TRBD2 (7 bases each). CDR1 is SGHRS, CDR2 YFSETQ, per germline. The CDR3 is made up of 16 amino acids. CDR3 residues: CASSLLQGGSTDTQYF. The CDR3 DNA reads as TGCGCCAGCAGCTTGCTTCAGGGGGGGAGCACAGACACGCAGTATTTT.